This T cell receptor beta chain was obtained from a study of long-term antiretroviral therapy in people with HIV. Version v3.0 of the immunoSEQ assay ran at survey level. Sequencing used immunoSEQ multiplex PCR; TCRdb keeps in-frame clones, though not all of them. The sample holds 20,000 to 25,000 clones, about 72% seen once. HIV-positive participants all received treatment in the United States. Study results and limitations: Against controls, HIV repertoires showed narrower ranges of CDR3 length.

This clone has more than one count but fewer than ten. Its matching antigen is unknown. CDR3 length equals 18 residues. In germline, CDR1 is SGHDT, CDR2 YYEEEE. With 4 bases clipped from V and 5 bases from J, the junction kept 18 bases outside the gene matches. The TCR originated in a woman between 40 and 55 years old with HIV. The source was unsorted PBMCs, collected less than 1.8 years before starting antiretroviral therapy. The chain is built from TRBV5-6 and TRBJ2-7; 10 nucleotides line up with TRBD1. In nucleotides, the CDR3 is TGTGCCAGCAGCCCGCGACAGGGGGCGGGACTAGGAACGGACGAGCAGTACTTC. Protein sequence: CASSPRQGAGLGTDEQYF.